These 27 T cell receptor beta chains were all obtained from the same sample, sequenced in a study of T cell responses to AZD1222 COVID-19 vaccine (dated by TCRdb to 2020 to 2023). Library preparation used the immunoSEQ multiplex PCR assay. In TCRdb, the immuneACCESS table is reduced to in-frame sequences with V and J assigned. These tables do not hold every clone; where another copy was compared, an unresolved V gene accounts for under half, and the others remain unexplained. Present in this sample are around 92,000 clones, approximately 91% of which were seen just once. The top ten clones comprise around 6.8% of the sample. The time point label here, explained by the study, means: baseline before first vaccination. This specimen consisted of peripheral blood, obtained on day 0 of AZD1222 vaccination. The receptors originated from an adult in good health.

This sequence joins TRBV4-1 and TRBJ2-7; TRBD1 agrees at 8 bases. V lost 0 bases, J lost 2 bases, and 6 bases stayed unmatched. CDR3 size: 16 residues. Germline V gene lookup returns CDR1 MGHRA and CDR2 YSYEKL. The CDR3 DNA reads TGCGCCAGCAGCCAAGATAGGACAGGGACAACCTACGAGCAGTACTTC. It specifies CASSQDRTGTTYEQYF.

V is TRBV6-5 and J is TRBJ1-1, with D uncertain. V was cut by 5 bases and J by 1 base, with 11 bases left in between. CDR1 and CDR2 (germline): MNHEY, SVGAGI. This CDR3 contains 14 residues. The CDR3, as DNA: TGTGCCAGCAGTCTTACCCCCGGGAACACTGAAGCTTTCTTT. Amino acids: CASSLTPGNTEAFF.

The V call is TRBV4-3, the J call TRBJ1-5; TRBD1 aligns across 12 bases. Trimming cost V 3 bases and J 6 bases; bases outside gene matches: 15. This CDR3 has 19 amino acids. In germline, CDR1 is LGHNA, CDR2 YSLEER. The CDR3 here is CASSHHTGTGGWKVQPQHF. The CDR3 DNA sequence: TGCGCCAGCAGCCACCACACCGGGACAGGGGGCTGGAAAGTTCAGCCCCAGCATTTT.

In DNA form, the CDR3 reads TGTGCCAGCAGCGTAGCCTTGCGAGATACGCAGTATTTT. Its translation is CASSVALRDTQYF. The chain is built from TRBV9 and TRBJ2-3; D is uncertain. V was clipped by 0 bases and J by 5 bases, with 7 bases between them. The CDR3 is 13 residues long. Germline values: CDR1 SGDLS, CDR2 YYNGEE. Based on the CDR3 plus reference TRBV9 and TRBJ2-3, the full variable domain is DSGVTQTPKHLITATGQRVTLRCSPRSGDLSVYWYQQSLDQGLQFLIQYYNGEERAKGNILERFSAQQFPDLHSELNLSSLELGDSALYFCASSVALRDTQYFGPGTRLTVL.

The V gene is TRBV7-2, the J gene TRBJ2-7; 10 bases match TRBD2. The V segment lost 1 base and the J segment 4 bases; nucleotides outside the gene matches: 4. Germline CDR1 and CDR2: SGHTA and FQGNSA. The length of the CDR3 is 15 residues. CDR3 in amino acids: CASSLETSGSYEQYF. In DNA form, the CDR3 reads TGTGCCAGCAGCTTAGAGACTAGCGGGTCTTACGAGCAGTACTTC.

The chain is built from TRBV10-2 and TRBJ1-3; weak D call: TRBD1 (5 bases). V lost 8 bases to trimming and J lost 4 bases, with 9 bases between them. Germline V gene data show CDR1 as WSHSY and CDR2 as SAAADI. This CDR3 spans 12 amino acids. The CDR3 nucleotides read TGCGCCAGCTCTGGGGGGGGAAACACCATATATTTT. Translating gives CASSGGGNTIYF.

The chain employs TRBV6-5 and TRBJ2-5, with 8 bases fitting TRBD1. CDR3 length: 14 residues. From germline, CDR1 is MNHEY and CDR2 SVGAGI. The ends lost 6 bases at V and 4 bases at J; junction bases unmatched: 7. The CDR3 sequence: CASRYAGGGETQYF. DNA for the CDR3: TGTGCCAGCAGATATGCAGGGGGCGGAGAGACCCAGTACTTC.

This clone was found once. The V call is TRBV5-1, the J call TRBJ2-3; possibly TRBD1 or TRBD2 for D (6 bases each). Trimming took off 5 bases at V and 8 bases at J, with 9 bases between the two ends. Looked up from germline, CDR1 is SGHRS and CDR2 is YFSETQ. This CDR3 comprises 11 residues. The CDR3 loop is CASRGGSTQYF. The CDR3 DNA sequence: TGCGCCAGCAGAGGGGGGAGTACGCAGTATTTT.

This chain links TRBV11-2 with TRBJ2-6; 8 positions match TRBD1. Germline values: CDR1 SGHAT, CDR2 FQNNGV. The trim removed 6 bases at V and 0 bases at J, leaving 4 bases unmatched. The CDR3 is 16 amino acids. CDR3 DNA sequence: TGTGCCAGCAGGGACAGGGCCAACTCTGGGGCCAACGTCCTGACTTTC. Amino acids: CASRDRANSGANVLTF.

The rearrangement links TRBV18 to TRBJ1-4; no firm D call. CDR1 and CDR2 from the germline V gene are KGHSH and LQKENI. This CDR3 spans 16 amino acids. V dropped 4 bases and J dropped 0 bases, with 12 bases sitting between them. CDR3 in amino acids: CASSQRLAATNEKLFF. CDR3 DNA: TGTGCCAGCTCACAAAGGTTGGCTGCAACTAATGAAAAACTGTTTTTT.

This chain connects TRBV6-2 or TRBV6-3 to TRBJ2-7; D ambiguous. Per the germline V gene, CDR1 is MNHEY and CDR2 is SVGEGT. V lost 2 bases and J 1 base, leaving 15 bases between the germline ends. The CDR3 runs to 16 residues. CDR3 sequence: CASSYTPGVQSYEQYF. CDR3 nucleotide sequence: TGTGCCAGCAGTTACACCCCAGGAGTACAGTCCTACGAGCAGTACTTC.

The CDR3 protein is CANRTDTDTQYF. The CDR3 region has the DNA TGTGCCAACAGGACAGACACAGATACGCAGTATTTT. The chain carries TRBV21-1 and TRBJ2-3; no DNA check was done on the table's D call, TRBD1. TRBV21-1 is classified as a pseudogene. The CDR3 length is 12 residues.

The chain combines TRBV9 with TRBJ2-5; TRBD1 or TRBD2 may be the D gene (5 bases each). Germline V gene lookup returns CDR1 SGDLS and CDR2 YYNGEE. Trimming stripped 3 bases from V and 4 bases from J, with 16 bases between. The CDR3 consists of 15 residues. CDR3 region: CASSASGAATETQYF. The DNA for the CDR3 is TGTGCCAGCAGCGCCTCCGGGGCTGCCACAGAGACCCAGTACTTC.

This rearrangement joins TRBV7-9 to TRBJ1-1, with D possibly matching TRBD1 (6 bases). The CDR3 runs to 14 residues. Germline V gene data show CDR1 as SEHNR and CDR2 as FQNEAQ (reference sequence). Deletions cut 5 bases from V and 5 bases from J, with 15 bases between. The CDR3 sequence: CASSPGAGSTEAFF. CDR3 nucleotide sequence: TGTGCCAGCAGCCCAGGGGCAGGGAGTACTGAAGCTTTCTTT.

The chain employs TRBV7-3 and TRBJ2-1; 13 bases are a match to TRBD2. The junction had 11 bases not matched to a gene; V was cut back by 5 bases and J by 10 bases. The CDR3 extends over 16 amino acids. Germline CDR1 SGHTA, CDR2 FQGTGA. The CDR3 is CASSPTSGRALNEQFF. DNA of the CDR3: TGTGCCAGCAGCCCAACTAGCGGGAGGGCCCTCAACGAGCAGTTCTTC.

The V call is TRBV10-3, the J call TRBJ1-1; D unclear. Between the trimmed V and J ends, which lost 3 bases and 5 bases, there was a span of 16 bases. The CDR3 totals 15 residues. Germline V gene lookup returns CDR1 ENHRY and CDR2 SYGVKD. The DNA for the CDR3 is TGTGCCATCAGTGACGGATACCAGGTGGGGACTGAAGCTTTCTTT. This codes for CAISDGYQVGTEAFF.

The CDR3 DNA sequence: TGTGCCAGCAGCCACGCGGTGACAGGGAGGGACATTCAGTACTTC. It codes for CASSHAVTGRDIQYF. The chain recombines TRBV3-1 (or the pseudogene TRBV3-2) with TRBJ2-4, with D perhaps being TRBD1 or TRBD2 (7 bases each). V dropped 3 bases and J dropped 8 bases, with 17 bases sitting between them. Germline-derived CDR1 and CDR2 are LGHDT and YNNKEL (reference sequence). The CDR3 spans 15 residues.

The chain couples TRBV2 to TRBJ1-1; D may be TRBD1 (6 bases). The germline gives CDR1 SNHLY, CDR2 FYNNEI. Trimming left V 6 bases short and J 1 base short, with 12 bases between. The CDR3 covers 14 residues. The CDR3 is CASRARTENTEAFF. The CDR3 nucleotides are TGTGCCAGCAGGGCCCGGACAGAGAACACTGAAGCTTTCTTT.

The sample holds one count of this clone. As DNA, the CDR3 is TGCGCCAGCAGCCAAGTAGATAACACTGAAGCTTTCTTT. This gives the protein CASSQVDNTEAFF. V gene TRBV4-1 combines with J gene TRBJ1-1, with D uncertain. In germline, CDR1 is MGHRA, CDR2 YSYEKL. The CDR3 consists of 13 residues. Trimming stripped 1 base from V and 2 bases from J, with 5 bases between.

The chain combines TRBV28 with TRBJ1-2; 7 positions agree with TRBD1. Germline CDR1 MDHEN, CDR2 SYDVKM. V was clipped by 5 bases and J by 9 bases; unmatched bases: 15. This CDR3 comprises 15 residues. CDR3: CASSTRNRGPASYTF. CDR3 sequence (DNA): TGTGCCAGCAGTACGAGAAACAGGGGCCCGGCTAGCTACACCTTC.

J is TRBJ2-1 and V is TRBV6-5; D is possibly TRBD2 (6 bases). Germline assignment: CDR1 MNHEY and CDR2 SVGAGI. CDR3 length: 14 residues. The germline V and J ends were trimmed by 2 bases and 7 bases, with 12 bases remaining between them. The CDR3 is CASSYGRAGNEQFF. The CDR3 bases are TGTGCCAGCAGTTACGGCAGGGCGGGGAATGAGCAGTTCTTC.

Here the CDR3 reads CASSAGGAGTDTQYF. CDR3 DNA: TGTGCCAGCAGTGCGGGAGGGGCGGGCACAGATACGCAGTATTTT. The chain employs TRBV6-4 and TRBJ2-3; 8 bases match TRBD2. V was clipped by 4 bases and J by 1 base; unmatched bases: 4. The germline V gene encodes CDR1 MRHNA and CDR2 SNTAGT. There are 15 residues in the CDR3.

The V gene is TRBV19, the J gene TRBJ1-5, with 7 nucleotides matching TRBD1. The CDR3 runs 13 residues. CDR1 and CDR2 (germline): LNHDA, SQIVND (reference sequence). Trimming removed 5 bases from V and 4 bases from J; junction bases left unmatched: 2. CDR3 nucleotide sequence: TGTGCCAGTAGTTTGGGACAGAATCAGCCCCAGCATTTT. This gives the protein CASSLGQNQPQHF.

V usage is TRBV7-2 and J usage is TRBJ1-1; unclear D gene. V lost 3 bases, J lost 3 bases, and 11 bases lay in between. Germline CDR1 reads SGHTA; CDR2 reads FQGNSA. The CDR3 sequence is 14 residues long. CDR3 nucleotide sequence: TGTGCCAGCAGCTTTGTCACCGGGGACACTGAAGCTTTCTTT. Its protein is CASSFVTGDTEAFF. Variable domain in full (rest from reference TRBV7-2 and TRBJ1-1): GAGVSQSPSNKVTEKGKDVELRCDPISGHTALYWYRQSLGQGLEFLIYFQGNSAPDKSGLPSDRFSAERTGGSVSTLTIQRTQQEDSAVYLCASSFVTGDTEAFFGQGTRLTVV.

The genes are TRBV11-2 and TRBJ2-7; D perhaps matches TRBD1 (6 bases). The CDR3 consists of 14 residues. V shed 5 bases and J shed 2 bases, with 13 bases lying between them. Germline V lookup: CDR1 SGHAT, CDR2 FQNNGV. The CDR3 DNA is TGTGCCAGCAGCACCGGGACACCGACCTACGAGCAGTACTTC. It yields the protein CASSTGTPTYEQYF.

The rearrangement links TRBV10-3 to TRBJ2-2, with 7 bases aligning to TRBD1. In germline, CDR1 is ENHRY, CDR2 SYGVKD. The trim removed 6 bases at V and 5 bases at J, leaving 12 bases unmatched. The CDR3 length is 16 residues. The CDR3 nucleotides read TGTGCCATCAGAGATGTAAGGGGGCTCGGGACCGGGGAGCTGTTTTTT. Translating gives CAIRDVRGLGTGELFF.

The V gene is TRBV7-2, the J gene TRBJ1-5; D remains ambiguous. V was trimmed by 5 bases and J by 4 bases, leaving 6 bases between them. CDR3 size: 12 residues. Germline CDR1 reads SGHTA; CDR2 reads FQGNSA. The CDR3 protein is CASSTPNQPQHF. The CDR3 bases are TGTGCCAGCAGCACACCAAATCAGCCCCAGCATTTT.